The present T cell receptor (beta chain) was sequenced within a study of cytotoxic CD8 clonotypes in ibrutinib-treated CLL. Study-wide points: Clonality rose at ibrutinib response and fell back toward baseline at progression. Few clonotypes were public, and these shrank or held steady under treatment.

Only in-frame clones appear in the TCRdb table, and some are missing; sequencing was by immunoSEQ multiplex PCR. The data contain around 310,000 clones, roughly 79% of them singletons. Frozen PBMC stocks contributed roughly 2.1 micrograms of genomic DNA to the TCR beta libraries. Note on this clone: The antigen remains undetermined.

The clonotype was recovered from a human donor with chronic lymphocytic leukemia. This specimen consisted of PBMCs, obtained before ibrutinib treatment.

The CDR3 sequence: CASSLVGAADTQYF. CDR3 coding DNA: TGTGCCAGCAGCTTAGTCGGAGCTGCAGATACGCAGTATTTT. The chain uses TRBV7-2 and TRBJ2-3; D is unresolved. The CDR3 is 14 residues long. Trimming removed 1 base at V and 4 bases at J, with 9 bases between. Looked up from germline, CDR1 is SGHTA and CDR2 is FQGNSA. Complete variable domain (other parts from reference TRBV7-2 and TRBJ2-3): GAGVSQSPSNKVTEKGKDVELRCDPISGHTALYWYRQSLGQGLEFLIYFQGNSAPDKSGLPSDRFSAERTGGSVSTLTIQRTQQEDSAVYLCASSLVGAADTQYFGPGTRLTVL.